This T cell receptor beta chain came from a study of blood T cell repertoires in COVID-19 (TCRdb year 2020). About the full investigation: Samples from collaborators originated in the United States, Italy and Spain and spanned both the acute and convalescent phases of COVID-19. The prospective study material was composed of cDNA or gDNA derived from T cells, B-cell-depleted T cells, or PBMCs. Subjects who had been exposed to COVID-19, were actively infected with it, or had recovered from it provided the deeply sampled blood TCRbeta repertoires that made up the dataset. The repertoires were released in a freely available public database meant as a resource for research on the immune response to SARS-CoV-2. The samples were drawn from the first 160 participants of the ongoing ImmuneRACE study and from some 1,300 subjects provided by 6 global collaborators. The sample metadata nearly always contained a de-identified subject ID, COVID-19 status, age in years and sex. Where available, HLA class I and class II types were obtained from metadata supplied by the sample provider rather than from assay-based typing. Here is what the overall study found, with its caveats: The amount of clinical and demographic metadata varied by source and participant and was provided uncurated.

The immunoSEQ Assay, a bias-controlled multiplex PCR, was used to amplify TCRbeta CDR3 regions from genomic DNA. In the source study's methods: Within the assay, amplification of reference gene primers was used to estimate how many nucleated cells each sample contained. Sequence reads were collapsed and filtered to measure the absolute abundance of every unique TCRbeta CDR3 rearrangement. For each sample, productive Simpson clonality was calculated as the square root of Simpson's diversity index across productive rearrangements. Here the immuneACCESS table is served through TCRdb, limited to in-frame sequences with V and J called. Missing clones are a known gap in these copies; in checked studies unresolved V genes cover under half, and the rest lacks a known reason. The V and J calls and clone size come from that table; D and trimming were worked out from the DNA. The sample table contains around 86,000 clones; only one count was recorded for 85% of them. 35% to 40% of the sample is held by the ten biggest clonotypes.

This clone was counted a few times. The antigen it recognizes is unknown. No base quality information exists; no much larger clone differs at one position. V lost 8 bases and J lost 2 bases, and the count of bases not matched to a germline gene is 2. The CDR3, cysteine through phenylalanine, is 13 amino acids long. CDR3 DNA only is kept here, 39 bases in frame from base 1. CDR1 is given as SGHVS and CDR2 as FNYEAQ, both from the germline V gene. Collaborating institutions collected whole blood in K2EDTA tubes following their own protocols. For TCRbeta analysis, collaborators shipped samples as frozen whole blood, isolated PBMCs, or DNA extracted from either of those sample types.

The sequencing input was peripheral blood. The receptor was isolated from an elderly man with acute or convalescent COVID-19. The chain uses TRBV7-6 and TRBJ1-5; 8 bases in the junction line up with TRBD1. In nucleotides, the sequence is TGTGCCAGCGGACAGGGTGGCAATCAGCCCCAGCATTTT. It is translated as CASGQGGNQPQHF.